The rows below give T cell receptor beta chains drawn from one sample of a study of T cell repertoires in cytomegalovirus infection. TCRdb reprocessed the reads via MiXCR and lists one record per CDR3 protein. Among some 600,000 distinct CDR3 sequences, roughly 26% were seen once, and the ten largest hold under 8.5%. What was sequenced was CD8+ T cells from PBMCs. The receptors here all came from a human donor in good health (CMV status not recorded). Some clones in this sample may be carry-over from other donors' samples. Both conserved end residues are part of each CDR3. Fields, in order: D gene, V gene, clone size, J gene, CDR3 DNA, CDR3 protein. D genes are given only for firm matches. Clone sizes are given selectively: once, few, many, or a class where the clone is expanded.

.	TRBV7-9	few	TRBJ2-3	TGTGCCAGCAGCCCGAGGGGCAGGGGAATAACAGATACGCAGTATTTT	CASSPRGRGITDTQYF
TRBD1	TRBV19	.	TRBJ1-1	TGTGCCAGTAGTTCCAGGGCAGGGGGCGGCACTGAAGCTTTCTTT	CASSSRAGGGTEAFF
.	TRBV29-1	few	TRBJ1-1	TGCAGCGTTGAAGATCGGGCGGATGAAGCTTTCTTT	CSVEDRADEAFF
TRBD2	TRBV4-1	few	TRBJ2-3	TGCGCCAGCAGCCAAGGACTAGCAAAACGAGATACGCAGTATTTT	CASSQGLAKRDTQYF
.	TRBV28	few	TRBJ2-7	TGTGCCAGCAGCCCGTGGAGGGGCTCCTACGAGCAGTACTTC	CASSPWRGSYEQYF
.	TRBV24-1	.	TRBJ2-2	TGTGCCACCAGTGATTTTTTTCGGACCTCCCCCGACGCCGGGGAGCTGTTTTTT	CATSDFFRTSPDAGELFF
TRBD1	TRBV5-5	few	TRBJ2-1	TGTGCCAGCAGCTTGACTAGGGGGCAATCCTACAATGAGCAGTTCTTC	CASSLTRGQSYNEQFF
TRBD2	TRBV9	.	TRBJ2-1	TGTGCCAGCAGCGATACACTAGCGGGAGATACCTACAATGAGCAGTTCTTC	CASSDTLAGDTYNEQFF
.	TRBV7-6	many	TRBJ2-5	TGTGCCAGCAGCTTAGGAGTCCAGTACTTC	CASSLGVQYF
TRBD1	TRBV6-5	few	TRBJ2-1	TGTGCCAGCAGTTACAGGGGGCCCTCTAATGAGCAGTTCTTC	CASSYRGPSNEQFF
.	TRBV20-1	.	TRBJ1-6	TGCAGTGCTAGAGGGGGTTTCAATTCACCCCTCCACTTT	CSARGGFNSPLHF
.	TRBV29-1	.	TRBJ1-1	TGCAGCGTTGCGGATACGGCGGGGAACACTGAAGCTTTCTTT	CSVADTAGNTEAFF
.	TRBV6-6	once	TRBJ1-1	TGTGCCAGCAGTTTCTCCCTCGTGCGGCAGGGCACTGAAGCTTTCTTT	CASSFSLVRQGTEAFF
.	TRBV9	.	TRBJ2-3	TGTGCCGGGGGGGCTGGGCCAAGCACAGATACGCAGTATTTT	CAGGAGPSTDTQYF
.	TRBV7-9	.	TRBJ1-3	TGTGCCAGCAGCCCGACCAACTCTGGAAACACCATATATTTT	CASSPTNSGNTIYF
TRBD2	TRBV27	.	TRBJ2-2	TGTGCCAGCAGTTTGAGCGGGGGGCGTAACACCGGGGAGCTGTTTTTT	CASSLSGGRNTGELFF
.	TRBV12-5	many	TRBJ1-1	TGTGCTAGTGGTTGGGGACCGAACACTGAAGCTTTCTTT	CASGWGPNTEAFF
TRBD1	TRBV23-1	few	TRBJ1-2	TGCGCCAGCAGTCAATCGGGGGACAGGGTGTTTGGCTACACCTTC	CASSQSGDRVFGYTF
.	TRBV7-9	few	TRBJ2-3	TGTGCCAGCAGCCCCGTGTGGGTGGATACGCAGTATTTT	CASSPVWVDTQYF
.	TRBV4-1	few	TRBJ2-2	TGCGCCAGCAGCCAAGGGGCCGACTATACCGGGGAGCTGTTTTTT	CASSQGADYTGELFF
.	TRBV7-6	many	TRBJ2-2	TGTGCCAGCAGCCGGGAGCAGGGGGGGTTTCCCGGGGAGCTGTTTTTT	CASSREQGGFPGELFF
.	TRBV7-6	many	TRBJ1-1	TGTGCCAGCAGCTTAGGTCAGGACATGAACACTGAAGCTTTCTTT	CASSLGQDMNTEAFF
.	TRBV5-5	many	TRBJ2-1	TGTGCCAGCAGCTTGTTCCGGAGCTCCTACAATGAGCAGTTCTTC	CASSLFRSSYNEQFF
.	TRBV9	.	TRBJ2-3	TGTGCCAGCAGCGCCCTAGCAGGCGGCCCCACAGATACGCAGTATTTT	CASSALAGGPTDTQYF
.	TRBV4-2	few	TRBJ1-6	TGTGCCAGCAGCCAAGAAGTTACTCCACTTGACTATAATTCACCCCTCCACTTT	CASSQEVTPLDYNSPLHF
TRBD2	TRBV4-3	.	TRBJ2-1	TGCGCCAGCAGCCAAGATCCGGGGGGGGAGATCTTTGATGAGCAGTTCTTC	CASSQDPGGEIFDEQFF
TRBD2	TRBV6-1	few	TRBJ2-1	TGTGCCAGCAGTGAAGGGTTTGCGGGGGGGTTCAATGAGCAGTTCTTC	CASSEGFAGGFNEQFF
.	TRBV7-9	many	TRBJ2-3	TGTGCCAGCAGCTCGACACCGTCTAGCACAGATACGCAGTATTTT	CASSSTPSSTDTQYF
.	TRBV12-3/TRBV12-4	few	TRBJ2-7	TGTGCCAGCAGTTTTTCCTACGTGGACTACGTAGGCCCCTACGAGCAGTACTTC	CASSFSYVDYVGPYEQYF
TRBD2	TRBV7-2	many	TRBJ2-1	TGTGCCAGCAGCTTAGGGACTAGCGGGGGGTACAATGAGCAGTTCTTC	CASSLGTSGGYNEQFF
.	TRBV7-9	.	TRBJ2-5	TGTGCCAGCAGCGAGGACGGCCACGGGGAGACCCAGTACTTC	CASSEDGHGETQYF
TRBD2	TRBV4-1	.	TRBJ2-3	TGCGCCAGCACCGGGGGGATTCGAACGACAGATACGCAGTATTTT	CASTGGIRTTDTQYF
.	TRBV6-1	many	TRBJ2-3	TGTGCCAGCAGTGAAAGGGCCGAGGGCCCAGATACGCAGTATTTT	CASSERAEGPDTQYF
TRBD1	TRBV25-1	few	TRBJ1-1	TGTGCCAGCACCCCTAAGGGTGGGACAGACACTGAAGCTTTCTTT	CASTPKGGTDTEAFF
.	TRBV24-1	.	TRBJ2-5	TGTGCCACCAGTGAAGAGGGCATCCAGCAGGGCCAGTACTTC	CATSEEGIQQGQYF
.	TRBV7-9	.	TRBJ1-1	TGTGCCAGCAGCTTAGGACATTCCACTGAAGCTTTCTTT	CASSLGHSTEAFF
TRBD2	TRBV2	few	TRBJ2-3	TGTGCCAGAGCTCAGACTAGCGGGACAGATACGCAGTATTTT	CARAQTSGTDTQYF
.	TRBV27	.	TRBJ2-7	TGTGCCAGCAGTAGTCTAGAGCACGAGCAGTACTTC	CASSSLEHEQYF